The clone carrying this TCR beta chain was found once. No antigen is known for it. A clone one base away is much larger, so this may be a read error. Starting material for RNA and DNA co-extraction consisted of about 17-32 mg of unsorted bulk tissue. The germline V gene has CDR1 SEHNR and CDR2 FQNEAQ (reference sequence). CDR3 length equals 14 residues. V lost 4 bases to trimming and J lost 4 bases, with 13 bases between them. The data were taken from a study of tumor-infiltrating lymphocytes in primary liver carcinoma. About the research overall: The study enrolled male and female patients aged 30 to 69 years. Study outcomes and limitations: Overlap between tumor regions exceeded overlap of tumor with adjacent tissue or blood. Top-250-clone fractions were significantly higher in tumors than in blood (p = 0.039).

TCR beta cDNA came from approximately 490 ng total RNA, primed with a constant-region primer. Sequencing libraries for TCR beta derived from three nested multiplex PCR rounds that used slightly modified ARM-PCR. The first two PCR rounds, around 10 cycles each, used TRBV1-TRBV30 forward primers and a C-beta reverse primer. In TCRdb, the multiplex PCR reads were re-called with MiXCR into one record per CDR3 protein. This table holds about 120,000 distinct CDR3 sequences, around 70% found once. Specimen: tumor-adjacent normal liver tissue. V is TRBV7-9 and J is TRBJ1-1; possible D gene TRBD1, 5 bases. The sequence was obtained from a woman aged 60-70 years with primary liver carcinoma and hepatitis B virus infection. Here the CDR3 reads CASSSYIGATEAFF. The CDR3 DNA reads TGTGCCAGCAGCTCGTATATAGGGGCCACTGAAGCTTTCTTT.